This is a list of T cell receptor beta chains from one sample in a study of shared clonotypes between healthy human individuals. Profiled with immunoSEQ multiplex PCR; TCRdb holds only in-frame clones, not every one. Among approximately 2.4 million clones listed, about 94% were seen once. The sequenced sample consisted of naive CD4+ T cells sorted from blood. These receptors were obtained from a man between 18 and 35 years old in good health. Each CDR3 is given with its conserved first and last residue. D genes are given only for firm matches. Clone size is stated in some rows and not others, as once, few, many or a class when expanded.

v_call	d_call	j_call	clone_size	cdr3_nt	cdr3_aa
TRBV7-7	-	TRBJ2-5	-	TGTGCTAGCAGCTTATTGGGCCAAGAGACCCAGTACTTC	CASSLLGQETQYF
TRBV5-1	-	TRBJ2-1	-	TGCGCCAGCAGTCCCCCGGGGGCTAAAGCCTACAATGAGCAGTTCTTC	CASSPPGAKAYNEQFF
TRBV6-4	-	TRBJ1-6	-	TGTGCCTCGAAATGGCGGGACAAGTGCTCCTATAATTCACCCCTCCACTTT	CASKWRDKCSYNSPLHF
TRBV11-3	TRBD2	TRBJ2-1	once	TGTGCCAGCAGCCTGCGGGGGGTAGGCAATGAGCAGTTCTTC	CASSLRGVGNEQFF
TRBV18	-	TRBJ2-7	-	TGTGCCAGCTCACTCTCTAGCGTCTCCTACGAGCAGTACTTC	CASSLSSVSYEQYF
TRBV19	-	TRBJ2-7	-	TGTGCCAGTAGCCCGGGCTACGAGCAGTACTTC	CASSPGYEQYF
TRBV5-4	-	TRBJ2-1	-	TGTGCCAGCAGCCGATGGGGGGGCCCGAACAATGAGCAGTTCTTC	CASSRWGGPNNEQFF
TRBV18	-	TRBJ1-1	-	TGTGCCAGCTCGTCCTTTAGTGGGAAGTCTGAAGCTTTCTTT	CASSSFSGKSEAFF
TRBV10-3	-	TRBJ2-3	-	TGTGCCATCACCGAGGGCAATAGTAAACCAGATACGCAGTATTTT	CAITEGNSKPDTQYF
TRBV11-3	-	TRBJ2-1	-	TGTGCCAGCAGCTACAACCTTGTTGATGAGCAGTTCTTC	CASSYNLVDEQFF
TRBV18	-	TRBJ2-2	-	TGTGCCAGCTCACCACCTACGGCCGGGGAGCTGTTTTTT	CASSPPTAGELFF
TRBV30	TRBD1	TRBJ2-5	-	TGTGCCTGGAGGGGACAGCAAGAGACCCAGTACTTC	CAWRGQQETQYF
TRBV7-2	-	TRBJ2-3	once	TGTGCCAGCAGCTTAGCCGGGACTGGCACAGATACGCAGTATTTT	CASSLAGTGTDTQYF
TRBV6-1	-	TRBJ1-4	-	TGTGCCAGCAGTGAAGACACAACTAATGAAAAACTGTTTTTT	CASSEDTTNEKLFF
TRBV2	TRBD1	TRBJ1-5	-	TGTGCCAGCAGTGGGGGACAGGGCAATCAGCCCCAGCATTTT	CASSGGQGNQPQHF
TRBV2	-	TRBJ2-5	-	TGTGCCAGCAATCTAGACAGGTTCCAAGAGACCCAGTACTTC	CASNLDRFQETQYF
TRBV11-3	TRBD1	TRBJ2-7	-	TGTGCCAGCAGCTTATATGGGACAGGTGGCTACGAGCAGTACTTC	CASSLYGTGGYEQYF
TRBV12-5	-	TRBJ2-1	-	TGTGCTAGTGGTCCCGGGGCCTGGGGTGAGCAGTTCTTC	CASGPGAWGEQFF
TRBV19	TRBD2	TRBJ2-2	-	TGTGCCAGTAGTATAATTGGGCTAGCGGGAGGGCCTGAGGACGGGGAGCTGTTTTTT	CASSIIGLAGGPEDGELFF
TRBV9	-	TRBJ1-3	-	TGTGCCAGCAGCGTTACGGGAAACACCATATATTTT	CASSVTGNTIYF
TRBV5-1	-	TRBJ1-1	-	TGCGCCAGCAGCTTGGCGACAACCATCCAGGAGGCTTTCTTT	CASSLATTIQEAFF
TRBV7-2	-	TRBJ2-7	-	TGTGCCAGCAGCCTTCGACCGTCCTACGAGCAGTACTTC	CASSLRPSYEQYF
TRBV4-1	TRBD2	TRBJ2-5	-	TGCGCCAGCAGCCAAGTCGGGAAGCGGGAGTGGGAGACCCAGTACTTC	CASSQVGKREWETQYF